A single sample gave rise to the 20 T cell receptor beta chains below, sequenced in a study of liver allograft versus peripheral blood T cells. Study details: What was compared were the T cell receptor repertoires in transplanted livers and those in the peripheral blood of recipients.

TCRdb processed the reads anew with MiXCR; each CDR3 protein has one entry. This sample has more than 10,000 distinct CDR3 sequences, with 28% found just once. These receptors originate from a human patient who had a liver transplant. A subset of T cells may come from the graft donor.

This clonotype ranks as medium-sized. The chain has TRBV18 and TRBJ1-4, with 8 bases aligning to TRBD1. The germline V gene has CDR1 KGHSH and CDR2 LQKENI. V lost 3 bases, J lost 8 bases, and 11 bases stayed unmatched. CDR3 length: 16 amino acids. In nucleotides, the CDR3 is TGTGCCAGCTCACCTAACCCGGGACAGGATAAAGAAAAACTGTTTTTT. Its protein product is CASSPNPGQDKEKLFF.

The CDR3: CASTRVGSSDTQYF. The CDR3 coding sequence is TGTGCCAGCACTCGGGTGGGGTCCTCAGATACGCAGTATTTT. The chain employs TRBV11-2 and TRBJ2-3; D is uncertain. CDR3 length: 14 residues. The V gene's germline CDR1 is SGHAT and CDR2 FQNNGV. The ends were cut back, 7 bases at V and 4 bases at J, with 15 bases in the middle.

In its sample, this clonotype was seen once. This may stem from a read error, because a much larger clone lies one nucleotide away. V is TRBV6-5 and J is TRBJ2-7; D may be TRBD1 or TRBD2 (5 bases each). The CDR3 extends over 14 amino acids. The germline V and J ends were trimmed by 8 bases and 3 bases, with 17 bases remaining between them. CDR1 is MNHEY and CDR2 is SVGAGI in the germline V gene. The CDR3 sequence is CASRSRGVDYEQYF. CDR3 nucleotide sequence: TGTGCCAGCCGGAGTCGGGGCGTCGACTACGAGCAGTACTTC.

This clonotype is judged medium-sized (0.01 to 0.1%). V gene TRBV10-3 combines with J gene TRBJ2-2, with 11 bases lining up with TRBD1. Trimming cost V 7 bases and J 5 bases; bases outside gene matches: 6. Per germline, CDR1 ENHRY and CDR2 SYGVKD. The CDR3 is 15 residues long. The CDR3 sequence is CAIKGQGAHTGELFF. The CDR3 bases are TGTGCCATCAAAGGACAGGGGGCGCATACCGGGGAGCTGTTTTTT.

By share of the sample, this clonotype is medium-sized (0.01 to 0.1%). The chain is built from TRBV6-5 and TRBJ2-1; 8 bases align to TRBD2. Losses at the gene ends were 2 bases for V and 8 bases for J; bases not matched to a gene: 14. The CDR3 totals 17 residues. The V gene's germline CDR1 is MNHEY and CDR2 SVGAGI. As DNA, the CDR3 is TGTGCCAGCAGTTACCCCTTGGGGCGAGCGGGGGAACATGAGCAGTTCTTC. Translating it yields CASSYPLGRAGEHEQFF.

This clonotype was recorded a few times. The rearrangement joins TRBV7-9 to TRBJ2-5; D is ambiguous. V was trimmed by 6 bases and J by 5 bases, leaving 7 bases between them. CDR1 and CDR2 (germline): SEHNR, FQNEAQ (reference sequence). This CDR3 spans 11 amino acids. CDR3 loop: CASRLGETQYF. CDR3 in DNA: TGTGCCAGCAGACTCGGGGAGACCCAGTACTTC.

This clonotype has ten or more counts. This rearrangement joins TRBV5-6 to TRBJ2-3; TRBD2 agrees at 7 bases. In germline, CDR1 is SGHDT, CDR2 YYEEEE. The CDR3 is made up of 14 amino acids. The junction had 4 bases not matched to a gene; V was cut back by 6 bases and J by 0 bases. This CDR3 reads CASISGPSTDTQYF. Here the CDR3 DNA reads TGTGCCAGCATTAGCGGGCCTAGCACAGATACGCAGTATTTT.

V and J are TRBV27 and TRBJ1-6; D gene unclear. V was pared by 6 bases and J by 0 bases, with 9 bases between. The V gene's germline CDR1 is MNHEY and CDR2 SMNVEV (reference sequence). The CDR3 extends over 15 amino acids. The CDR3 bases are TGTGCCAGCAGGAGGGCGAGCTCCTATAATTCACCCCTCCACTTT. Protein: CASRRASSYNSPLHF.

CDR3 protein: CASSLGQGDTDTQYF. Here the CDR3 DNA reads TGTGCCAGCAGCTTGGGACAGGGTGACACAGATACGCAGTATTTT. V gene TRBV5-6 combines with J gene TRBJ2-3, with TRBD1 matching over 7 bases. This CDR3 spans 15 amino acids. The V and J ends lost 0 bases and 2 bases, in that order; junction bases with no gene match: 3. CDR1 SGHDT and CDR2 YYEEEE come from the germline V gene.

V usage is TRBV18 and J usage is TRBJ1-2, with 8 bases fitting TRBD1. Trimming cost V 4 bases and J 1 base; bases outside gene matches: 8. Germline V gene lookup returns CDR1 KGHSH and CDR2 LQKENI. This CDR3 spans 16 amino acids. The CDR3 protein is CASSQDRAYFNYGYTF. CDR3 DNA: TGTGCCAGCTCACAGGACAGGGCCTACTTTAACTATGGCTACACCTTC.

This clonotype was detected only a few times. The J gene is TRBJ1-2, the V gene TRBV10-3; no reliable D call. This CDR3 spans 12 amino acids. V lost 3 bases and J 4 bases, leaving 6 bases between the germline ends. Per the germline V gene, CDR1 is ENHRY and CDR2 is SYGVKD. The CDR3 loop reads CAISEELYGYTF. DNA of the CDR3: TGTGCCATCAGTGAAGAGCTCTATGGCTACACCTTC.

This clonotype appeared many times. The V and J genes are TRBV5-4 and TRBJ2-7; 10 nucleotides line up with TRBD1. The V and J ends lost 1 base and 5 bases, in that order; junction bases with no gene match: 6. This CDR3 region has 15 residues. The germline V gene has CDR1 SGHNT and CDR2 YYREEE (reference sequence). CDR3: CASSLPGQGTDEQYF. The CDR3 region has the DNA TGTGCCAGCAGCTTGCCGGGACAGGGGACCGACGAGCAGTACTTC.

In its sample, this clonotype was seen many times. The rearrangement joins TRBV18 to TRBJ1-1; D gene ambiguous. CDR3 length: 14 amino acids. CDR1 and CDR2 from the germline V gene are KGHSH and LQKENI. Trimming left V 3 bases short and J 5 bases short, with 13 bases between. CDR3 sequence reads: CASSPTPRTTEAFF. The CDR3 DNA follows: TGTGCCAGCTCACCCACACCCCGAACGACTGAAGCTTTCTTT.

V usage is TRBV29-1 and J usage is TRBJ1-2; D ambiguous. The CDR3 is made up of 12 amino acids. Germline CDR1 is SQVTM and CDR2 is ANQGSEA. V dropped 3 bases and J dropped 6 bases, with 11 bases sitting between them. The CDR3 spells CSVEVWVDGYTF. The CDR3 nucleotides are TGCAGCGTTGAGGTCTGGGTGGATGGCTACACCTTC.

This clonotype was picked up a small number of times. The CDR3 bases are TGTGCCAGCAGCTTAAGGACCGGGCCCGCGGACTATGGCTACACCTTC. Protein sequence: CASSLRTGPADYGYTF. This sequence joins TRBV7-9 and TRBJ1-2; D remains ambiguous. The CDR3 extends over 16 amino acids. Germline CDR1 SEHNR, CDR2 FQNEAQ (reference sequence). V dropped 2 bases and J dropped 3 bases, with 16 bases sitting between them.

The chain is built from TRBV19 and TRBJ1-6; the D gene is possibly TRBD1 (6 bases). Trimming removed 5 bases at V and 8 bases at J, with 7 bases between. The CDR3 contains 12 residues. Germline CDR1 is LNHDA and CDR2 is SQIVND (reference sequence). The CDR3 bases are TGTGCCAGTAGTTACAGGGATTCACCCCTCCACTTT. Encoded protein: CASSYRDSPLHF.

This chain joins TRBV6-1 and TRBJ1-2, with D unclear. Trimming pared 0 bases from V and 5 bases from J, leaving 10 bases between. The CDR3 length is 14 residues. Looked up from germline, CDR1 is MNHNS and CDR2 is SASEGT. As DNA, the CDR3 is TGTGCCAGCAGTGAAGCTTGGACGTCGTATGGCTACACCTTC. It codes for CASSEAWTSYGYTF.

Many counts were recorded for this clonotype. The rearrangement uses TRBV5-5 and TRBJ1-4; TRBD1 might be the D (6 bases). This CDR3 is built from 15 residues. CDR1 and CDR2 from the germline V gene are SGHKS and YYEKEE (reference sequence). Trimming left V 4 bases short and J 5 bases short, with 15 bases between. The CDR3 region is CASSPPGAFNEKLFF. The CDR3, as DNA: TGTGCCAGCAGCCCCCCGGGGGCCTTCAATGAAAAACTGTTTTTT.

This clonotype came up a few times. The rearrangement joins TRBV24-1 to TRBJ2-1; 8 bases match TRBD2. Unmatched junction bases numbered 9, after V lost 0 bases and J lost 9 bases. Germline-derived CDR1 and CDR2 are KGHDR and SFDVKD. CDR3 length: 16 residues. The CDR3 here is CATSDLIGGEWGEQFF. The CDR3 DNA is TGTGCCACCAGTGATTTGATCGGGGGGGAGTGGGGTGAGCAGTTCTTC.

This clonotype qualifies as medium-sized. The conserved closing phenylalanine or tryptophan is absent in this CDR3, likely reflecting a read error. The DNA is left out, because the CDR3 cannot be placed on it with certainty; the CDR3 is given as TCRdb lists it. The chain uses TRBV6-6 and TRBJ1-1; TRBD1 was called by the table and not checked on the DNA. In germline, CDR1 is MNHNY, CDR2 SVGAGI (reference sequence). A total of 12 residues make up the CDR3, ends included. Here the CDR3 reads CASSWLGQPAPL.